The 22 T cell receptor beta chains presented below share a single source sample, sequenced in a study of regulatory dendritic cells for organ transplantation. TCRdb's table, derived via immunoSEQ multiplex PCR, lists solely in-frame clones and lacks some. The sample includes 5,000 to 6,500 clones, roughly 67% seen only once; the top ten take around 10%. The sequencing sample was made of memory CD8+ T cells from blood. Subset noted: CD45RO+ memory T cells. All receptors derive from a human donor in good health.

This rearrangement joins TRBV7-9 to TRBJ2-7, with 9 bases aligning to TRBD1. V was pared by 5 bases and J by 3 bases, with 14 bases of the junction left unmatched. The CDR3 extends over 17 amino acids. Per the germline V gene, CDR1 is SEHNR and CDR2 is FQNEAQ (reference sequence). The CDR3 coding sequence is TGTGCCAGCAGCACTAACTTGGACAGGGGTTCTCTCTACGAGCAGTACTTC. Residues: CASSTNLDRGSLYEQYF.

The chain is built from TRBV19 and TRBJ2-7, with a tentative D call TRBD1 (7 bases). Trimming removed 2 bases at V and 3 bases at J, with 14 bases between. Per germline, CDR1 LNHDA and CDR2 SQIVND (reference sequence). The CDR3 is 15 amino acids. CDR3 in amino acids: CASSISTGRDYEQYF. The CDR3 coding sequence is TGTGCCAGTAGTATATCGACAGGGCGGGACTACGAGCAGTACTTC.

The CDR3 bases are TGCAGCGTTGAATCGACAGGGAGCGGCCAGTACTTC. This translates into CSVESTGSGQYF. The V and J genes are TRBV29-1 and TRBJ2-5, with 7 nucleotides matching TRBD1. Germline loops: CDR1 SQVTM, CDR2 ANQGSEA. V lost 2 bases to trimming and J lost 10 bases; unmatched junction nucleotides: 7. The CDR3 spans 12 residues. The variable domain in full, completed from reference TRBV29-1 and TRBJ2-5, reads SAVISQKPSRDICQRGTSLTIQCQVDSQVTMMFWYRQQPGQSLTLIATANQGSEATYESGFVIDKFPISRPNLTFSTLTVSNMSPEDSSIYLCSVESTGSGQYFGPGTRLLVL.

The CDR3 DNA sequence: TGTGCCAGCAGTGAATGGGCGACAGGGAATTCACCCCTCCACTTT. Protein sequence: CASSEWATGNSPLHF. The chain is built from TRBV2 and TRBJ1-6; 7 bases align to TRBD1. V was clipped by 2 bases and J by 7 bases; unmatched bases: 5. CDR1 and CDR2 from the germline V gene are SNHLY and FYNNEI. The CDR3 has 15 residues. Drawing the rest from reference TRBV2 and TRBJ1-6, the complete variable domain is EPEVTQTPSHQVTQMGQEVILRCVPISNHLYFYWYRQILGQKVEFLVSFYNNEISEKSEIFDDQFSVERPDGSNFTLKIRSTKLEDSAMYFCASSEWATGNSPLHFGNGTRLTVT.

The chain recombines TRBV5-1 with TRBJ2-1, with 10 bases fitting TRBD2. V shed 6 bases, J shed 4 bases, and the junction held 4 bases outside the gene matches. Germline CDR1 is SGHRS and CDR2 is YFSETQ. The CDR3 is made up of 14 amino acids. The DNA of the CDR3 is TGCGCCAGCACCGCTAGCGGGGGTTACAATGAGCAGTTCTTC. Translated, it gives CASTASGGYNEQFF.

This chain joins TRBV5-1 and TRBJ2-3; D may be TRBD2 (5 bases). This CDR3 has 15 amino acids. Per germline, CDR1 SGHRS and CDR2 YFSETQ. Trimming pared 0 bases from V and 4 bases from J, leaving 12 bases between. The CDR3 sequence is CASSLARGRPDTQYF. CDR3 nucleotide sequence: TGCGCCAGCAGCTTGGCACGGGGAAGGCCAGATACGCAGTATTTT. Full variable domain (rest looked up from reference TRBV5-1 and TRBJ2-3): KAGVTQTPRYLIKTRGQQVTLSCSPISGHRSVSWYQQTPGQGLQFLFEYFSETQRNKGNFPGRFSGRQFSNSRSEMNVSTLELGDSALYLCASSLARGRPDTQYFGPGTRLTVL.

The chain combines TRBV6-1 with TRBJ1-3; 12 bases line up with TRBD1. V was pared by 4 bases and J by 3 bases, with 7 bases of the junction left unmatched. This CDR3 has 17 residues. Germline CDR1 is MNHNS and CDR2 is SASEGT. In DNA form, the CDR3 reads TGTGCCAGCAGTGCAAGGGACAGGGGGCTATTTGGAAACACCATATATTTT. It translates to CASSARDRGLFGNTIYF.

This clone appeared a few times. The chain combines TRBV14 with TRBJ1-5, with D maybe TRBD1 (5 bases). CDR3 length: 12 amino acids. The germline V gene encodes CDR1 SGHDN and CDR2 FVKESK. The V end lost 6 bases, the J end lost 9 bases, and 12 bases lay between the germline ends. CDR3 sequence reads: CASSLSRGPQHF. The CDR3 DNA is TGTGCCAGCAGTCTTAGTAGGGGGCCCCAGCATTTT.

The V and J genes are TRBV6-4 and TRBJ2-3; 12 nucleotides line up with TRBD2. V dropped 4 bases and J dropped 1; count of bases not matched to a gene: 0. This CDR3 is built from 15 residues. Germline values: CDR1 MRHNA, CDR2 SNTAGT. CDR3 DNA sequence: TGTGCCAGCAGTGGACTAGCGGGGGGCACAGATACGCAGTATTTT. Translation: CASSGLAGGTDTQYF.

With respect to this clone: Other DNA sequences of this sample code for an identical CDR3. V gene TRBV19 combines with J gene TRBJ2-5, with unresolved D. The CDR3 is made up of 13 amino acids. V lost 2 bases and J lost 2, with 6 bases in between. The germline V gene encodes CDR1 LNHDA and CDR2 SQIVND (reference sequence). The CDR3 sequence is CASSITVQETQYF. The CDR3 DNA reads TGTGCCAGTAGTATAACAGTACAAGAGACCCAGTACTTC.

CDR3 in amino acids: CASSYSSTGTYEQYF. As DNA, the CDR3 is TGTGCCAGCAGTTACTCGAGTACCGGGACTTACGAGCAGTACTTC. This chain uses TRBV2 with TRBJ2-7, with a tentative D call TRBD2 (6 bases). Trimming stripped 5 bases from V and 4 bases from J, with 18 bases between. There are 15 residues in the CDR3. The germline V gene has CDR1 SNHLY and CDR2 FYNNEI.

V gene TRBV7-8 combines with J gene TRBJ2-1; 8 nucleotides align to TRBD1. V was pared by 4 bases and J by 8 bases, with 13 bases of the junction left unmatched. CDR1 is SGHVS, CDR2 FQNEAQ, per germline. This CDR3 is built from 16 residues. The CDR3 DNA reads TGTGCCAGCAGCTGGTCGAACAGGGGGGTACGAGATGAGCAGTTCTTC. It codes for CASSWSNRGVRDEQFF. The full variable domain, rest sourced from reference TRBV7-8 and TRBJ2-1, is GAGVSQSPRYKVAKRGQDVALRCDPISGHVSLFWYQQALGQGPEFLTYFQNEAQLDKSGLPSDRFFAERPEGSVSTLKIQRTQQEDSAVYLCASSWSNRGVRDEQFFGPGTRLTVL.

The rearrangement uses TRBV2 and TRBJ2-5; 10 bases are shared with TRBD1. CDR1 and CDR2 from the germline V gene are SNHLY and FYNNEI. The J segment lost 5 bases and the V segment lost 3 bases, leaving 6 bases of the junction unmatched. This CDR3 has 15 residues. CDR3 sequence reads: CASSERTGGAETQYF. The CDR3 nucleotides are TGTGCCAGCAGTGAGAGGACAGGGGGTGCGGAGACCCAGTACTTC.

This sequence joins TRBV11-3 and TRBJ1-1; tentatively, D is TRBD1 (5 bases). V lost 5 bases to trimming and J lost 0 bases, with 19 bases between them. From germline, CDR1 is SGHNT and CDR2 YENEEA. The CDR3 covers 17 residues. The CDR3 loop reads CASSPTFREGMNTEAFF. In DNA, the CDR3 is TGTGCCAGCAGCCCAACATTCAGGGAGGGTATGAACACTGAAGCTTTCTTT.

CDR3 DNA sequence: TGTGCCAGCAGCCAAGAACTAGCGGGGGGGGTGAATGAGCAGTTCTTC. Its protein is CASSQELAGGVNEQFF. The chain links TRBV4-2 to TRBJ2-1; 13 nucleotides match TRBD2. Germline trimming cut 0 bases from V and 7 bases from J; bases unmatched to any gene: 3. Germline V lookup: CDR1 LGHNA, CDR2 YNFKEQ. The CDR3 length is 16 residues.

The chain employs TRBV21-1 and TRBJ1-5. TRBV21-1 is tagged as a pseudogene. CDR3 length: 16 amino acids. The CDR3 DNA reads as TGTGCCAGCAGCAAAGGGGCCTCCGGAGGACATCAGCCCCAGCATTTT. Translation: CASSKGASGGHQPQHF.

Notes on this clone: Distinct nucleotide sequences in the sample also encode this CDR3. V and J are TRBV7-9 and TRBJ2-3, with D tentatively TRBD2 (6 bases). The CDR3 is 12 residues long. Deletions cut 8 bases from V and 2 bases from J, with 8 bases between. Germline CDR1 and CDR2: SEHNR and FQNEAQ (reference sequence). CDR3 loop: CASGGSTDTQYF. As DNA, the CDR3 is TGTGCCAGCGGGGGGTCCACAGATACGCAGTATTTT.

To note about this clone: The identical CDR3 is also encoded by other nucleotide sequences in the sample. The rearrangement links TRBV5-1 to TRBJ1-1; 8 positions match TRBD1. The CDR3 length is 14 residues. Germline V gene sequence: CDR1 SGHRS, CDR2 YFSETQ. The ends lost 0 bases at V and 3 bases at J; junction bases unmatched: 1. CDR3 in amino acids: CASSLAGGYTEAFF. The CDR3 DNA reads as TGCGCCAGCAGCTTGGCAGGGGGCTACACTGAAGCTTTCTTT.

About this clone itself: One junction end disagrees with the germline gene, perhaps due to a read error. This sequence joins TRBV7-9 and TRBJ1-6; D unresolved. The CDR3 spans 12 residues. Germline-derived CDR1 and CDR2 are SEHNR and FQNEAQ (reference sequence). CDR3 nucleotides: TGTGCCAGCCAGGACTCGCTTTCATCCCTCCACTTT. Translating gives CASQDSLSSLHF.

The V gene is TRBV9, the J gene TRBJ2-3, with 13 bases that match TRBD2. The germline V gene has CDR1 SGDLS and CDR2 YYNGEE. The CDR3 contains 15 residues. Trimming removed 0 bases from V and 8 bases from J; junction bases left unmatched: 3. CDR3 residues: CASSVAGTSGATQYF. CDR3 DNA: TGTGCCAGCAGCGTAGCGGGGACTAGCGGGGCTACGCAGTATTTT.

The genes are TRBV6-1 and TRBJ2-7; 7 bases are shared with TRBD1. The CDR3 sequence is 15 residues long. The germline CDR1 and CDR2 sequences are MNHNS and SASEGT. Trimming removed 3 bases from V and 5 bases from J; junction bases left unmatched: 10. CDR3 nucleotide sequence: TGTGCCAGCAGTGACGGGCTACAGGGGTGGCACGAGCAGTACTTC. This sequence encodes CASSDGLQGWHEQYF.

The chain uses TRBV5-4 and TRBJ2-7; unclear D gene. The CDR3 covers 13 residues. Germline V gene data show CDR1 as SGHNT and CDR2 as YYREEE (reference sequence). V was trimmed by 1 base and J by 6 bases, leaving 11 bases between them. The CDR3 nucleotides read TGTGCCAGCAGCTTGAAGCTAGGTGGCGAGCAGTACTTC. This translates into CASSLKLGGEQYF.